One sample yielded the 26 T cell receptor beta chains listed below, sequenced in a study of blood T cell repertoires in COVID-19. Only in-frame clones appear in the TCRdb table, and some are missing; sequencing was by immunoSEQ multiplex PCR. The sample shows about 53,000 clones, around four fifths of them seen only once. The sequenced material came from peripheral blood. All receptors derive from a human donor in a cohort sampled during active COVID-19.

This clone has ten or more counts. The DNA for the CDR3 is TGCAGCGTTGTACAGGGGGCGGGGGAGCAGTACTTC. It yields the protein CSVVQGAGEQYF. The chain has TRBV29-1 and TRBJ2-7, with 9 positions matching TRBD1. This CDR3 comprises 12 residues. CDR1 and CDR2 from the germline V gene are SQVTM and ANQGSEA. The junction had 5 bases not matched to a gene; V was cut back by 4 bases and J by 7 bases.

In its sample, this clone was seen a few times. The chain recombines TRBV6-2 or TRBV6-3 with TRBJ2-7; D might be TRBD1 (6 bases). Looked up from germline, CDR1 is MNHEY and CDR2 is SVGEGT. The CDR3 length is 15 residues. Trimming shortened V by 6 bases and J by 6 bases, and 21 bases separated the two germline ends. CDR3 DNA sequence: TGTGCCAGCAGCGATATTGGGACAATTGGATCCGAGCAGTACTTC. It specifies CASSDIGTIGSEQYF.

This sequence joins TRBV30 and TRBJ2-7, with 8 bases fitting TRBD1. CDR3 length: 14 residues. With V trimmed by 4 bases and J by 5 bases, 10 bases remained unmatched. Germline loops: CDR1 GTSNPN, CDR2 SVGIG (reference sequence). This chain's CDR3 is CAWKVRDRGNEQYF. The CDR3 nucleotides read TGTGCCTGGAAGGTTCGTGACAGGGGCAACGAGCAGTACTTC.

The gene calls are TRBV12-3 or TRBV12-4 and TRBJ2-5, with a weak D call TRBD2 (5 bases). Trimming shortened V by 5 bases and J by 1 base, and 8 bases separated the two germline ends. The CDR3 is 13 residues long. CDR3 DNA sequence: TGTGCCAGCAGTACGGGAATCCAAGAGACCCAGTACTTC. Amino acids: CASSTGIQETQYF.

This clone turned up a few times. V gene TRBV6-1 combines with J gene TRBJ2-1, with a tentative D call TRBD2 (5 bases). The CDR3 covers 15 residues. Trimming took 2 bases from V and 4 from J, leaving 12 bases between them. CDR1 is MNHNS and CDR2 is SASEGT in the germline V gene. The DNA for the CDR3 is TGTGCCAGCAGTGAACACAGCGGACCGTACAATGAGCAGTTCTTC. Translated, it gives CASSEHSGPYNEQFF.

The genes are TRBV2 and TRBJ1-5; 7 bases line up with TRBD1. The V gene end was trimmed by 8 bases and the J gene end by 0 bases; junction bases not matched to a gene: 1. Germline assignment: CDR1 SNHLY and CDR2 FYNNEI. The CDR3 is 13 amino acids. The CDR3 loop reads CASGQDSNQPQHF. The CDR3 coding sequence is TGTGCCAGCGGACAGGATAGCAATCAGCCCCAGCATTTT.

The CDR3 nucleotides are TGTGCCAGCAAGCCGGGACATAGCTCCTACGAGCAGTACTTC. Its protein is CASKPGHSSYEQYF. The J gene is TRBJ2-7, the V gene TRBV11-1; D might be TRBD1 (6 bases). The germline gives CDR1 SGHAT, CDR2 FQDESV (reference sequence). CDR3 length: 14 amino acids. Trimming removed 7 bases at V and 0 bases at J, with 13 bases between. The full variable domain, in which reference TRBV11-1 and TRBJ2-7 provide the parts outside the CDR3, is EAEVAQSPRYKITEKSQAVAFWCDPISGHATLYWYRQILGQGPELLVQFQDESVVDDSQLPKDRFSAERLKGVDSTLKIQPAELGDSAMYLCASKPGHSSYEQYFGPGTRLTVT.

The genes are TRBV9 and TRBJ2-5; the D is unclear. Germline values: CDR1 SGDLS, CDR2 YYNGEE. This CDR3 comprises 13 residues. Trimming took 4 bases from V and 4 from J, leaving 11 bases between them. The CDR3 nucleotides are TGTGCCAGCAGCTCCTCTCGGGTAGAGACCCAGTACTTC. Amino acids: CASSSSRVETQYF.

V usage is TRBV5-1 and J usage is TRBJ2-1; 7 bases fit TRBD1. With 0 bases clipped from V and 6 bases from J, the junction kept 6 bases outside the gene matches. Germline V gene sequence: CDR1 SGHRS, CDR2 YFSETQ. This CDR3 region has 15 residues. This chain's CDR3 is CASSLEGQRFNEQFF. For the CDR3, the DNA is TGCGCCAGCAGCTTGGAGGGACAGCGGTTCAATGAGCAGTTCTTC.

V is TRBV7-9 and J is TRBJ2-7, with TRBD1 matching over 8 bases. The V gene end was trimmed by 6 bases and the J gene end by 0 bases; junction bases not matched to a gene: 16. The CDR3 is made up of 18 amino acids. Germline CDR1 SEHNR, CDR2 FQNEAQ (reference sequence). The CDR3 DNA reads TGTGCCAGCAGTTCTGGACAGGGAGCCGTAAGGAGCTCCTACGAGCAGTACTTC. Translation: CASSSGQGAVRSSYEQYF.

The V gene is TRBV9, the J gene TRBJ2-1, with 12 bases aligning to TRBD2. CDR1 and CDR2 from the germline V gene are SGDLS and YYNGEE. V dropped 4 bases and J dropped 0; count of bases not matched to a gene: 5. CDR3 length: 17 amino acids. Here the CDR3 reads CASSRTSGGSSYNEQFF. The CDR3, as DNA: TGTGCCAGCAGCCGAACTAGCGGGGGGAGCTCCTACAATGAGCAGTTCTTC.

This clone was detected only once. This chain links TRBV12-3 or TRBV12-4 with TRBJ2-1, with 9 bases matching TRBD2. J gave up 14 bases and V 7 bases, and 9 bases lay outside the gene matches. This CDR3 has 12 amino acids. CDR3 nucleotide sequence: TGTGCCAGCAAAACAGCGGGGGGCCCTAAGTTCTTC. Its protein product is CASKTAGGPKFF.

In DNA form, the CDR3 reads TGCGCCAGCAGCAAGACAGTGTCAACTGAAGCTTTCTTT. Translating gives CASSKTVSTEAFF. The rearrangement links TRBV10-2 to TRBJ1-1, with D tentatively TRBD1 (5 bases). The CDR3 runs to 13 residues. Germline values: CDR1 WSHSY, CDR2 SAAADI. Trimming removed 6 bases at V and 5 bases at J, with 13 bases between.

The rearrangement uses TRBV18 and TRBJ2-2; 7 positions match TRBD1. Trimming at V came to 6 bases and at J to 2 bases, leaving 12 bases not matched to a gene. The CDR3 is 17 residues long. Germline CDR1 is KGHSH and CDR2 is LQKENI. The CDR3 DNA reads TGTGCCAGCTCCCACACTCGCACAGGGGTTAACACCGGGGAGCTGTTTTTT. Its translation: CASSHTRTGVNTGELFF.

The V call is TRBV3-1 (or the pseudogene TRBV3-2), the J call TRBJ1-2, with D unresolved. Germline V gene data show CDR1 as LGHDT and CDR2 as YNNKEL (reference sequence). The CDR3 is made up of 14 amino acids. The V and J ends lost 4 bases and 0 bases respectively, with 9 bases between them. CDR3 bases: TGTGCCAGCAGCCGAGTCCCGGCTAACTATGGCTACACCTTC. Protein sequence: CASSRVPANYGYTF.

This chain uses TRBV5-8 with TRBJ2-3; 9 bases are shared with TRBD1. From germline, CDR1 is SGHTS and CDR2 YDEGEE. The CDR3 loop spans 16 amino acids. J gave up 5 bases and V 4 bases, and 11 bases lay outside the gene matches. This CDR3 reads CASSRDREGYGDTQYF. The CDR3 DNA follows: TGTGCCAGCAGCCGGGACAGGGAGGGCTATGGAGATACGCAGTATTTT.

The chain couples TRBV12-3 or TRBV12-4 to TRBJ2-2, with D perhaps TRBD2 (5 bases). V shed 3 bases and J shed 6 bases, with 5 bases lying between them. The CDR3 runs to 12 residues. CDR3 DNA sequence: TGTGCCAGCAGTTTTAGCGCCGGGGAGCTGTTTTTT. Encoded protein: CASSFSAGELFF.

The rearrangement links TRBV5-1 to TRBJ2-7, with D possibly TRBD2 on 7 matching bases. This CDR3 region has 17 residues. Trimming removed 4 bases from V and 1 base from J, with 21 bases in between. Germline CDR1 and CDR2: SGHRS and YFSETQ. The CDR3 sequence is CASSAGALGTQSYEQYF. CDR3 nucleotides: TGCGCCAGCAGCGCGGGGGCTCTCGGGACACAATCCTACGAGCAGTACTTC.

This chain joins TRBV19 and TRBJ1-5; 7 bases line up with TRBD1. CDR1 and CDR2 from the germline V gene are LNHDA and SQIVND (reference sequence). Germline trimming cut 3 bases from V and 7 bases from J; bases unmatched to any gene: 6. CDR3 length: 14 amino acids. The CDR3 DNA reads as TGTGCCAGTAGTATTCAGGGGGATGGCCAGCCCCAGCATTTT. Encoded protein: CASSIQGDGQPQHF.

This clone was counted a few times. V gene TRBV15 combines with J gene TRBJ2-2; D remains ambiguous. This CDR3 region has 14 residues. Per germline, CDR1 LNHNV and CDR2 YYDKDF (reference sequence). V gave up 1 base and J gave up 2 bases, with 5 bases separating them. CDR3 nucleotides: TGTGCCACCAGCAGAGGTACAAACACCGGGGAGCTGTTTTTT. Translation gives CATSRGTNTGELFF.

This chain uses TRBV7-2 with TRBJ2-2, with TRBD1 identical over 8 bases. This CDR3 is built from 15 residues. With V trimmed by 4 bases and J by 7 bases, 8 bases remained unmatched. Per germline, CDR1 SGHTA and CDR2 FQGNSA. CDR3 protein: CASSSAGTGHGELFF. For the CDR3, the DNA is TGTGCCAGCAGCTCTGCGGGGACAGGCCACGGGGAGCTGTTTTTT.

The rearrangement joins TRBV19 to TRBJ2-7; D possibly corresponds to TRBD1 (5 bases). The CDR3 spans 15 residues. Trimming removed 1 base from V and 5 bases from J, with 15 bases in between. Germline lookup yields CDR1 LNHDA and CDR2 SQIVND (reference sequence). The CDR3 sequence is CASSIVPGNLNEQYF. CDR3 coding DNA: TGTGCCAGTAGTATAGTTCCAGGGAATTTAAACGAGCAGTACTTC.

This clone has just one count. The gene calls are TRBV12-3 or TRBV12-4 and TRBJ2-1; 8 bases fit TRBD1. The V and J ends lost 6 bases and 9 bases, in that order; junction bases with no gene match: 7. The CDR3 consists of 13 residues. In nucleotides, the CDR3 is TGTGCCAGCAGCCTGGACAGGGCCGCTGAGCAGTTCTTC. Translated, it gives CASSLDRAAEQFF.

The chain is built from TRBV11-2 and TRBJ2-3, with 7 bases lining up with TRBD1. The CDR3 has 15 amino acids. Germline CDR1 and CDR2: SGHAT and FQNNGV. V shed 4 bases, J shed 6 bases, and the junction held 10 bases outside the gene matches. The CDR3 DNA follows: TGTGCCAGCAGCTGGACAGGTGATTTTAGGGATACGCAGTATTTT. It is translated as CASSWTGDFRDTQYF.

CDR3 nucleotides: TGTGCCAGCAGCGGGACTAGCGGGAGCAGTGAGCAGTACTTC. Translation: CASSGTSGSSEQYF. The chain recombines TRBV3-1 (or the pseudogene TRBV3-2) with TRBJ2-7; the match to TRBD2 covers 14 bases. The germline CDR1 and CDR2 sequences are LGHDT and YNNKEL (reference sequence). J gave up 7 bases and V 5 bases, and 4 bases lay outside the gene matches. This CDR3 is built from 14 residues.

The DNA for the CDR3 is TGTGCCAGCAGCTGGACAGGGGGCCCAGAGACCCAGTACTTC. Protein product: CASSWTGGPETQYF. The chain is built from TRBV2 and TRBJ2-5, with 11 bases that match TRBD1. Germline CDR1 and CDR2: SNHLY and FYNNEI. The CDR3 runs 14 residues. J was trimmed by 4 bases and V by 6 bases; bases with no gene match: 4.